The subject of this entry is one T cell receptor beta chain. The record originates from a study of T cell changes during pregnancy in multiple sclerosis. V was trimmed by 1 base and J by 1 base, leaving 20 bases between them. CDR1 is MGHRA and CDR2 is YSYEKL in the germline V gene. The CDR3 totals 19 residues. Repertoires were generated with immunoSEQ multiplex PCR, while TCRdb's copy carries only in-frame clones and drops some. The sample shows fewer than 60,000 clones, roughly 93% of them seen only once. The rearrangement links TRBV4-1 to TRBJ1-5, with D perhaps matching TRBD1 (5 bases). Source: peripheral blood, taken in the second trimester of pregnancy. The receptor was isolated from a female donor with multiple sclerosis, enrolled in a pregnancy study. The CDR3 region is CASSQGYYGGSGSNQPQHF. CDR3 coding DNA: TGCGCCAGCAGCCAAGGGTATTACGGGGGTTCTGGGAGCAATCAGCCCCAGCATTTT.